This TCR beta chain was recorded in a study of CD8 T cells in ankylosing spondylitis. Unmatched junction bases numbered 12, after V lost 4 bases and J lost 1 base. Germline lookup yields CDR1 MNHEY and CDR2 SVGEGT. CDR3 size: 17 residues. Notes on the study in general: In ankylosing spondylitis blood, a motif of roughly 8 highly homologous TCR beta variants appeared characteristic.

MiXCR was run by TCRdb on the 5' RACE reads, yielding one entry per CDR3 protein. This sample has approximately 550,000 distinct CDR3 sequences, with roughly 13% found just once. Details on this clonotype: Its antigen is as yet unknown.

The chain has TRBV6-2 or TRBV6-3 and TRBJ1-2; 7 bases match TRBD1. What was sequenced was blood, either unsorted or a sorted T cell fraction (not recorded which). The origin of this receptor is a male donor with ankylosing spondylitis. The CDR3 loop reads CASSSSTGWDLNYGYTF. In DNA, the CDR3 is TGTGCCAGCAGTTCCTCGACAGGGTGGGACCTTAACTATGGCTACACCTTC.